This record covers a single T cell receptor beta chain. The sample originates from a study of blood T cell repertoires in COVID-19. Turning to the study itself: The United States, Italy and Spain supplied acute and convalescent COVID-19 samples. Sample material is recorded as cDNA or gDNA derived from T cells, B-cell-depleted T cells, or PBMCs.

Original analysis: Nucleated cell counts were estimated from reference gene primer amplification. Measured with immunoSEQ multiplex PCR; TCRdb has only the in-frame clones, and not every one. From that table come the V and J calls and clone size; the DNA was used to work out D and trimming. The table shows approximately 130,000 clones, with about 83% occurring only once. The sample was peripheral blood. This clonotype was sampled from a man aged 55 to 70 with acute or convalescent COVID-19.

CDR3 loop: CASSIAGGPSTQYF. The DNA for the CDR3 is TGTGCCAGCAGCATAGCGGGAGGGCCTAGTACGCAGTATTTT. The chain recombines TRBV7-3 with TRBJ2-3, with 11 bases aligning to TRBD2. CDR1 SGHTA and CDR2 FQGTGA come from the germline V gene. The CDR3 runs 14 residues. Trimming cost V 5 bases and J 8 bases; bases outside gene matches: 6.